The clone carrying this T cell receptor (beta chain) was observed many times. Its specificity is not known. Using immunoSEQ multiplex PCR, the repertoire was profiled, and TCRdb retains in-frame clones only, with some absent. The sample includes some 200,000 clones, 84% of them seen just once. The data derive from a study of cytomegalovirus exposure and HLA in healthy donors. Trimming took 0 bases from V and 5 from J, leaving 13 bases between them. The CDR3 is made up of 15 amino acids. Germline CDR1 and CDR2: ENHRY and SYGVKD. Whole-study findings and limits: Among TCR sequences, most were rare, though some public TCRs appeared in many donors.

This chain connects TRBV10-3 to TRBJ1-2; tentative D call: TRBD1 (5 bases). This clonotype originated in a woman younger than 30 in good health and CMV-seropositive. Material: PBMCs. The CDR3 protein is CAISESGAPPYGYTF. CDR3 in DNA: TGTGCCATCAGTGAGTCTGGGGCTCCCCCTTATGGCTACACCTTC.